In this sample, the clone carrying this TCR beta chain turned up once. Its antigen is as yet unknown. This entry belongs to a study of cytomegalovirus exposure and HLA in healthy donors. General study findings and limits: Earlier results showed most TCR beta V segments being productive about 87% or about 30% of the time. Presence/absence analyses supposed approximately even sequencing depth among donors.

The PCR was carried out with 60 Vbeta primers and 13 Jbeta primers. In the authors' methods: It was a later analysis that counted tens of millions of unique TCR beta chains, of which about 10 million were shared. The assay was immunoSEQ multiplex PCR, and TCRdb's table has in-frame clones only and misses some. V and J calls and clone size follow that table, whereas D and trimming were derived from the DNA. The sample lists about 190,000 clones; about 77% were seen once. Trimming removed 0 bases from V and 4 bases from J, with 7 bases in between. The germline gives CDR1 SQVTM, CDR2 ANQGSEA. CDR3 length equals 13 residues.

Sequenced: PBMCs. This sequence was found in a man aged 30 to 45 in good health and CMV-seropositive. V and J are TRBV29-1 and TRBJ2-1; TRBD1 might be the D (6 bases). This CDR3 is CSVEEGQYNEQFF. Here the CDR3 DNA reads TGCAGCGTTGAAGAAGGACAGTACAATGAGCAGTTCTTC.